The rows below give T cell receptor beta chains drawn from one sample of a study of T cells after posttransplantation cyclophosphamide. The repertoire was sequenced with immunoSEQ multiplex PCR; TCRdb's copy has only in-frame clones and lacks some. Here the sample spans about 21,000 clones, about 98% being singletons. Sequencing input: naive CD8+ T cells sorted from PBMCs. The receptors come from a middle-aged man in good health, CMV-negative, and a related stem cell transplant donor. The CDR3 runs from the conserved cysteine through the conserved F or W.

CDR3: CATSTTSGELFF; V: TRBV15
CDR3: CASSQGAGYEQYF; V: TRBV4-1
CDR3: CASSEGQADSNQPQHF; V: TRBV6-1
CDR3: CASSLMAENTEAFF; V: TRBV5-1
CDR3: CASSIGQGAWEQYF; V: TRBV13
CDR3: CASSLQGLGPYEQYF; V: TRBV6-5
CDR3: CASTRDWESTGELFF; V: TRBV7-9
CDR3: CASSQEIERESYNEQFF; V: TRBV4-1
CDR3: CASRQGLAGTHEQYF; V: TRBV27
CDR3: CASRGTGGGETQYF; V: TRBV28
CDR3: CASSYSSAGAYNEQFF; V: TRBV6-5
CDR3: CASSPIEGAEQYF; V: TRBV7-3
CDR3: CASSVGGRMNTEAFF; V: TRBV4-1
CDR3: CASSMAGAYEQYF; V: TRBV19
CDR3: CASSLGQGINEQFF; V: TRBV5-8
CDR3: CASSLTRTGAGGELFF; V: TRBV7-3
CDR3: CASILPIGDGGYEQYF; V: TRBV6-6
CDR3: CASRPRGLADYNEQFF; V: TRBV27
CDR3: CASSPGGGGTEAFF; V: TRBV5-1
CDR3: CASSHGGLAGVEQFF; V: TRBV19
CDR3: CASSITQGGEQFF; V: TRBV19
CDR3: CASSLGGLAGTDTQYF; V: TRBV7-9